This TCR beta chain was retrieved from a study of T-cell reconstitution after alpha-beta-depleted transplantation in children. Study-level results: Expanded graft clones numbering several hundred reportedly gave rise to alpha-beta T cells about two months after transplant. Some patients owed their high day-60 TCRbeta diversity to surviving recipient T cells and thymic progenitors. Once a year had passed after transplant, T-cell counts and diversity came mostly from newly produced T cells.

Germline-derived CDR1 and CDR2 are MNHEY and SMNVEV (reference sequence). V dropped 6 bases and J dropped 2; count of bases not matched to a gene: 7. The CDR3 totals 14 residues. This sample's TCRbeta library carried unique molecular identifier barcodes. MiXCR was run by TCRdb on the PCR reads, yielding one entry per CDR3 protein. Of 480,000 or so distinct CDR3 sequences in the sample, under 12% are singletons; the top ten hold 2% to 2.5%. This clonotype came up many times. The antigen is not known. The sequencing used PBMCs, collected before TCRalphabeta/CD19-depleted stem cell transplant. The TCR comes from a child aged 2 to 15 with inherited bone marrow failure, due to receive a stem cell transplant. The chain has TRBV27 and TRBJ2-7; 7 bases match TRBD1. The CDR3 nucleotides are TGTGCCAGCAGCCACGACAGGGATCCCTACGAGCAGTACTTC. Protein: CASSHDRDPYEQYF.